The rows below give T cell receptor beta chains drawn from one sample of a study of T cell responses to AZD1222 COVID-19 vaccine. The repertoire was sequenced with immunoSEQ multiplex PCR; TCRdb's copy has only in-frame clones and lacks some. Altogether about 100,000 clones are present, approximately 89% being singletons, with the ten largest covering roughly 3.2%. The sample here was peripheral blood, taken on day 0 of MenACWY control vaccination. The receptor set was obtained from an adult in good health. The CDR3 runs from the conserved cysteine through the conserved F or W. The D gene is left open where the match is weak. Clone size is stated in some rows and not others, as once, few, many or a class when expanded.

j_gene,d_gene,abundance,v_gene,CDR3nt,CDR3aa
TRBJ2-7,TRBD2,-,TRBV5-5,TGTGCCAGCAGTCCAGGACATTTGCGGGGGAGCTACGAGCAGTACTTC,CASSPGHLRGSYEQYF
TRBJ2-1,-,few,TRBV11-2,TGTGCCAGCAGCGGGTCGATACAGGGTACCGATGAGCAGTTCTTC,CASSGSIQGTDEQFF
TRBJ1-3,-,-,TRBV30,TGTGCCTGGAGTGGGGGGCCGGGAAACACCATATATTTT,CAWSGGPGNTIYF
TRBJ1-2,-,-,TRBV12-3/TRBV12-4,TGTGCCAGCACCACTCGGGCGGGAGGCTACACCTTC,CASTTRAGGYTF
TRBJ1-1,-,-,TRBV12-3/TRBV12-4,TGTGCCAGCAGCACAGAGTGGAACACTGAAGCTTTCTTT,CASSTEWNTEAFF
TRBJ2-1,-,-,TRBV19,TGTGCCAGTAGTTACGTAAACGGCAAGTCCTACAATGAGCAGTTCTTC,CASSYVNGKSYNEQFF
TRBJ1-5,-,-,TRBV3-1/TRBV3-2,TGTGCCAGCAGCCAGCGCGTAAATCAGCCCCAGCATTTT,CASSQRVNQPQHF
TRBJ1-1,-,-,TRBV3-1/TRBV3-2,TGTGCCAGCAGCCAAACAGGGAGGAACACTGAAGCTTTCTTT,CASSQTGRNTEAFF
TRBJ2-7,TRBD2,-,TRBV20-1,TGCAGTGCTAGTTTGACTAGCGGTACCTACGAGCAGTACTTC,CSASLTSGTYEQYF
TRBJ2-2,-,-,TRBV19,TGTGCCAGTAGAGGCGGGACTTCCTCTTGGGGGGAGCTGTTTTTT,CASRGGTSSWGELFF
TRBJ1-5,TRBD1,-,TRBV9,TGTGCCAGCAGCGTAGGGACAGGGGGTCAGCCCCAGCATTTT,CASSVGTGGQPQHF
TRBJ1-1,-,-,TRBV29-1,TGCAGCTCCCGGAGGGACAAACGGGGGGACACTGAAGCTTTCTTT,CSSRRDKRGDTEAFF
TRBJ1-2,-,-,TRBV29-1,TGCAGCGTTGATAAAACCAATGAGGGAAACTATGGCTACACCTTC,CSVDKTNEGNYGYTF
TRBJ2-4,-,-,TRBV27,TGTGCCAGCAGTTTATTCGGGACTCGTCTAGCCAAAAACATTCAGTACTTC,CASSLFGTRLAKNIQYF
TRBJ1-2,TRBD1,few,TRBV2,TGTGCCAGCAGCGATCAGGGGGCGCATGGCTACACCTTC,CASSDQGAHGYTF
TRBJ2-4,-,-,TRBV12-3/TRBV12-4,TGTGCCAGCAGCTTACAAGTTAACATTCAGTACTTC,CASSLQVNIQYF
TRBJ1-2,TRBD1,-,TRBV11-2,TGTGCCAGCAGCGCAGCCGGGACAGGGGGCTCTGGCTACACCTTC,CASSAAGTGGSGYTF
TRBJ2-5,-,-,TRBV24-1,TGTGCCACCAGTGATTTGTCGGAGACCCAGTACTTC,CATSDLSETQYF
TRBJ2-1,TRBD1,-,TRBV20-1,TGCAGTGCTAGTGAATACGACAGGGTCAATGAGCAGTTCTTC,CSASEYDRVNEQFF
TRBJ2-5,-,-,TRBV27,TGTGCCAGCAGTTTATCCCCTGCCCGGGACGGGACCCAGTACTTC,CASSLSPARDGTQYF
TRBJ2-5,-,-,TRBV3-1/TRBV3-2,TGTGCCAGCAGCCGCACAACTACGGGGCCCCAGTACTTC,CASSRTTTGPQYF
TRBJ1-2,-,-,TRBV28,TGTGCCAGCAGTTTATCGCAAGGGGATCATGGCTACACCTTC,CASSLSQGDHGYTF
TRBJ2-7,TRBD1,once,TRBV24-1,TGTGCCACCAGCACAGGGGGCGCCGCCTACGAGCAGTACTTC,CATSTGGAAYEQYF
TRBJ1-2,TRBD1,-,TRBV2,TGTGCCAGCAGGGGGGGACAGGGCGACTATGGCTACACCTTC,CASRGGQGDYGYTF